Each of the 5 T cell receptor beta chains below was sequenced from the same sample in a study of vaccination and CD4 T cells after COVID-19. Sequencing of cultured CD4+ T cell DNA used the Oncomine TCR Beta short-read assay. Using its own MiXCR run on the PCR reads, TCRdb lists one record per CDR3 protein. The profile shows about 15,000 distinct CDR3 sequences, about 55% of them singletons. The antigens for these receptors are not known. Described treatment: roughly ten-day PBMC culture with coronavirus spike peptide pools or control peptides (ViraFEST assay). The sample was CD4+ T cells from blood, cultured in vitro, taken before SARS-CoV-2 vaccination. Receptor source: a human donor who had recovered from COVID-19.

The rearrangement joins TRBV10-3 to TRBJ2-1; 9 bases are a match to TRBD2. The CDR3 covers 17 residues. The germline gives CDR1 ENHRY, CDR2 SYGVKD. V lost 0 bases and J lost 6; bases outside the gene matches: 9. The CDR3 bases are TGTGCCATCAGTGAGTCGGGTAGCAGCGGGAGGACCAATGAGCAGTTCTTC. Translating gives CAISESGSSGRTNEQFF.

V is TRBV24-1 and J is TRBJ1-1, with D tentatively TRBD1 (6 bases). V lost 10 bases and J lost 3, with 38 bases in between. The CDR3 has 21 amino acids. The germline V gene encodes CDR1 KGHDR and CDR2 SFDVKD. Written as DNA, the CDR3 is TGTGCCACTCGCGTCGACAGGATAGCAACAACAGTTGGGCGGGGGGACACTGAAGCTTTCTTT. This sequence encodes CATRVDRIATTVGRGDTEAFF.

The J gene is TRBJ2-2, the V gene TRBV7-2; D may be TRBD2 (5 bases). The CDR3 spans 16 residues. Trimming took 5 bases from V and 0 from J, leaving 13 bases between them. Germline V gene data show CDR1 as SGHTA and CDR2 as FQGNSA. The CDR3 sequence: CASSPRAGTNTGELFF. Written as DNA, the CDR3 is TGTGCCAGCAGCCCCCGGGCCGGGACGAACACCGGGGAGCTGTTTTTT.

The chain links TRBV6-2 or TRBV6-3 to TRBJ2-7; D is uncertain. The CDR3 consists of 14 residues. Trimming removed 6 bases at V and 9 bases at J, with 21 bases between. Germline CDR1 MNHEY, CDR2 SVGEGT. The CDR3 reads CASRSSSSSRSQYF. CDR3 in DNA: TGTGCCAGCAGGAGCAGTTCAAGCTCTCGATCGCAGTACTTC.

The chain uses TRBV6-1 and TRBJ2-5; 14 bases line up with TRBD2. Trimming took 6 bases from V and 5 from J; bases not matched to a gene: 8. The germline gives CDR1 MNHNS, CDR2 SASEGT. The CDR3 loop spans 16 amino acids. The CDR3 sequence is CASSQTSGGAWETQYF. The CDR3 region has the DNA TGTGCCAGCAGCCAGACTAGCGGGGGGGCCTGGGAGACCCAGTACTTC.